This entry lists 8 T cell receptor beta chains sequenced from one sample in a study of response to subunit inactivated influenza vaccine. TCRdb reanalysed the RT-PCR reads using MiXCR and keeps one entry per CDR3 protein. Here the sample spans over 750,000 distinct CDR3 sequences, 20% to 25% being singletons. The starting material was PBMCs from blood, obtained 5 days after vaccination. The source of these receptors is a man aged 50 to 59 who received an inactivated influenza vaccine.

A few counts support this clonotype. The genes are TRBV20-1 and TRBJ2-3; 10 bases fit TRBD2. This CDR3 has 14 amino acids. Germline trimming cut 8 bases from V and 0 bases from J; bases unmatched to any gene: 5. Germline V gene data show CDR1 as DFQATT and CDR2 as SNEGSKA (reference sequence). Here the CDR3 reads CSPKAGGSTDTQYF. The DNA for the CDR3 is TGCAGTCCAAAAGCGGGAGGGAGCACAGATACGCAGTATTTT.

This clonotype came up a few times. This rearrangement joins TRBV5-1 to TRBJ1-1; maybe TRBD1 (6 bases). The ends were cut back, 4 bases at V and 1 base at J, with 14 bases in the middle. Germline CDR1 SGHRS, CDR2 YFSETQ. This CDR3 region has 15 residues. The CDR3 is CASSPMRGANTEAFF. CDR3 DNA: TGCGCCAGCAGCCCTATGCGGGGGGCGAACACTGAAGCTTTCTTT. Drawing the rest from reference TRBV5-1 and TRBJ1-1, the complete variable domain is KAGVTQTPRYLIKTRGQQVTLSCSPISGHRSVSWYQQTPGQGLQFLFEYFSETQRNKGNFPGRFSGRQFSNSRSEMNVSTLELGDSALYLCASSPMRGANTEAFFGQGTRLTVV.

In this sample, this clonotype turned up once. This chain joins TRBV7-8 and TRBJ2-1; D is unclear. The germline CDR1 and CDR2 sequences are SGHVS and FQNEAQ. The length of the CDR3 is 13 residues. V shed 2 bases and J shed 3 bases, with 5 bases lying between them. The CDR3 protein is CASSLHYYNEQFF. CDR3 nucleotides: TGTGCCAGCAGCTTACACTACTACAATGAGCAGTTCTTC.

The rearrangement joins TRBV7-2 to TRBJ2-6, with D tentatively TRBD1 or TRBD2 (5 bases each). This CDR3 has 16 amino acids. Germline V CDR1 and CDR2: SGHTA, FQGNSA. Trimming shortened V by 5 bases and J by 4 bases, and 15 bases separated the two germline ends. Written as DNA, the CDR3 is TGTGCCAGCAGCCCACAAGGGACGCCCGGGGCCAACGTCCTGACTTTC. It specifies CASSPQGTPGANVLTF.

In this sample, this clonotype turned up a few times. The chain uses TRBV10-3 and TRBJ2-3; D is possibly TRBD2 (5 bases). Germline V CDR1 and CDR2: ENHRY, SYGVKD. The V end lost 3 bases, the J end lost 0 bases, and 16 bases lay between the germline ends. The CDR3 extends over 17 amino acids. The CDR3 spells CAISDLISRLSTDTQYF. CDR3 sequence (DNA): TGTGCCATCAGTGATTTAATTTCTAGACTAAGCACAGATACGCAGTATTTT.

The chain carries TRBV9 and TRBJ2-7, with 11 bases identical to TRBD2. CDR1 is SGDLS and CDR2 is YYNGEE in the germline V gene. The CDR3 consists of 15 residues. V gave up 4 bases and J gave up 1 base; unmatched junction bases: 4. This CDR3 is CASSQTSGKSYEQYF. The CDR3 DNA sequence: TGTGCCAGCAGCCAGACTAGCGGGAAATCCTACGAGCAGTACTTC.

This clonotype was seen at least ten times. V is TRBV20-1 and J is TRBJ2-5, with a weak D call TRBD2 (6 bases). The CDR3 has 15 residues. Trimming took 3 bases from V and 4 from J, leaving 18 bases between them. CDR1 DFQATT and CDR2 SNEGSKA come from the germline V gene (reference sequence). The CDR3 bases are TGCAGTGCTAGGAACGCCCTCGGGGGTACAGAGACCCAGTACTTC. It is translated as CSARNALGGTETQYF.

This clonotype was seen repeatedly, ten times or more. CDR3 residues: CASSLDRKIAGQNKETQYF. The CDR3 DNA reads TGTGCCAGCAGCTTAGATCGGAAAATAGCGGGACAGAATAAAGAGACCCAGTACTTC. The chain joins TRBV11-2 to TRBJ2-5; possible D gene TRBD2, 8 bases. The CDR3 consists of 19 residues. Per the germline V gene, CDR1 is SGHAT and CDR2 is FQNNGV. Between the trimmed V and J ends, which lost 0 bases and 3 bases, there was a span of 23 bases.